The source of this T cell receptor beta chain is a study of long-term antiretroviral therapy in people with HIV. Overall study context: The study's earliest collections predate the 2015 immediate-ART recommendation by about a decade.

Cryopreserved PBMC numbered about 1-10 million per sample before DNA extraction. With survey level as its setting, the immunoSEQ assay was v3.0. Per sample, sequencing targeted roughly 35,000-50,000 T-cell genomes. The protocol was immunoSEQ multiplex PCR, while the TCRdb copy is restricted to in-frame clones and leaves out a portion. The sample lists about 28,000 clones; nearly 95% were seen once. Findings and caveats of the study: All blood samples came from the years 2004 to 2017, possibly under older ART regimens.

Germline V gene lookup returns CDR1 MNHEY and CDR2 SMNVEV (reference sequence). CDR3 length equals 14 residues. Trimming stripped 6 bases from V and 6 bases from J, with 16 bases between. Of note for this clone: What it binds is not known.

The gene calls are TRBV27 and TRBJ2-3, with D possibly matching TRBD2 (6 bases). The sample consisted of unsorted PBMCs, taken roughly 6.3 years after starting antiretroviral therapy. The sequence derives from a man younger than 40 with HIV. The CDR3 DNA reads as TGTGCCAGCAGATTACGGGGGTTATACGATACGCAGTATTTT. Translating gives CASRLRGLYDTQYF.